The clone carrying this T cell receptor beta chain has a single count. Its cognate antigen is unknown. At one end, the junction sequence differs from germline, possibly due to a read error. The sample belongs to a study of T-cell reconstitution after alpha-beta-depleted transplantation in children. Regarding the study as a whole: After one year, T-cell counts and TCRbeta diversity mostly came from new T cells. The origin of high day-60 TCRbeta diversity in some patients lay in surviving recipient T cells and thymic progenitors. The study reportedly traced alpha-beta T cells about two months after transplant to several hundred expanded graft clones.

Unique molecular identifiers were used in preparing the TCRbeta library. MiXCR, run by TCRdb on the PCR reads, gives a single entry per CDR3 protein. The data contain around 700,000 distinct CDR3 sequences, over 10% of them singletons. This CDR3 region has 14 residues. In germline, CDR1 is SGHRS, CDR2 YFSETQ. The chain has TRBV5-1 and TRBJ2-5, with D perhaps matching TRBD2 (5 bases). The receptor was isolated from a girl aged 2 to 10 with congenital amegakaryocytic thrombocytopenia, due to receive a stem cell transplant. Specimen: PBMCs, collected before TCRalphabeta/CD19-depleted stem cell transplant. CDR3 residues: CANSLAGSQETQYF. The DNA for the CDR3 is TGCGCCAACAGCTTGGCGGGTAGCCAAGAGACCCAGTACTTC.